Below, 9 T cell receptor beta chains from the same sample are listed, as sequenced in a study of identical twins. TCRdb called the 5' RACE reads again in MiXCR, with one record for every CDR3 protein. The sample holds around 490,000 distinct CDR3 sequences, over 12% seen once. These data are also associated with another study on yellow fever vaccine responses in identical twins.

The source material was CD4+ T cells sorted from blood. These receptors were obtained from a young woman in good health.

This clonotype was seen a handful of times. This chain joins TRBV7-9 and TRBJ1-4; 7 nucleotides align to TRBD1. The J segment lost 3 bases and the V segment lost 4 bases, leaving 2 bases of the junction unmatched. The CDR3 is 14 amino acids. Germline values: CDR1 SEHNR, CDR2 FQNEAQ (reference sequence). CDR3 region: CASSSGTANEKLFF. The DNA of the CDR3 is TGTGCCAGCAGCTCTGGGACAGCTAATGAAAAACTGTTTTTT.

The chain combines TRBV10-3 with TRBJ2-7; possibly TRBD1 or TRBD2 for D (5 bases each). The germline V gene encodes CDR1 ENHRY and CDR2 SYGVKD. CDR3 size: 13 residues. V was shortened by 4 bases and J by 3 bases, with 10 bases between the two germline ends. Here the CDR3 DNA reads TGTGCCATCAGTGGAGGGGTTAACTACGAGCAGTACTTC. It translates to CAISGGVNYEQYF.

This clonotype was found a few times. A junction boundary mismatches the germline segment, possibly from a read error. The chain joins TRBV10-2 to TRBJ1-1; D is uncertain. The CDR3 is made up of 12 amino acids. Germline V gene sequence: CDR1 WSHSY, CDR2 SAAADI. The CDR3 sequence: CASSEKNTETFF. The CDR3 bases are TGCGCCAGCAGTGAAAAGAACACTGAAACTTTCTTT.

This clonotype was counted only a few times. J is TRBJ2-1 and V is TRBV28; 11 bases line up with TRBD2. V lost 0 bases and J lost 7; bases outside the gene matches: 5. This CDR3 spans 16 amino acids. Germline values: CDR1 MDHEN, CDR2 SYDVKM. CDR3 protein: CASSLWFSGGANEQFF. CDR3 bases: TGTGCCAGCAGTTTATGGTTTAGCGGGGGGGCGAATGAGCAGTTCTTC.

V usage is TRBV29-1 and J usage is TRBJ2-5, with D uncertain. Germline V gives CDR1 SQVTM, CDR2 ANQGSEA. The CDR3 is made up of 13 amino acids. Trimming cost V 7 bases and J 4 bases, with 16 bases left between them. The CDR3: CSAPGQVGETQYF. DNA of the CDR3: TGCAGCGCCCCGGGCCAGGTGGGAGAGACCCAGTACTTC.

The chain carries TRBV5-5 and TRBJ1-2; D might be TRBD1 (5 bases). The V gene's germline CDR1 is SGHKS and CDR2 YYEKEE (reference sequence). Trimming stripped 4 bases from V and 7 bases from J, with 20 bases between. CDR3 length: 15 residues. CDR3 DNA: TGTGCCAGCAGCCGCGACAGTGGGCGGGACGGTGGCTACACCTTC. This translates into CASSRDSGRDGGYTF.

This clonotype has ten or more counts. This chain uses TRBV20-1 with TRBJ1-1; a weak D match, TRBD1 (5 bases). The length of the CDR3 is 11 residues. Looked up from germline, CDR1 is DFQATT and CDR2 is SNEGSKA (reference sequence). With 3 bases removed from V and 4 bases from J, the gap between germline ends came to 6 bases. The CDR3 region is CSARGGTEAFF. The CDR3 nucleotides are TGCAGTGCTAGGGGGGGCACTGAAGCTTTCTTT.

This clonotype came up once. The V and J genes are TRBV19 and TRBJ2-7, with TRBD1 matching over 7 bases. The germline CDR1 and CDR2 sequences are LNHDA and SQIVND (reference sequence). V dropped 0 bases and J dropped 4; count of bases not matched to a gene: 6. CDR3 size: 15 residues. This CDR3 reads CASSIDRDRSYEQYF. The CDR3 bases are TGTGCCAGTAGTATAGATCGGGACAGAAGTTACGAGCAGTACTTC.

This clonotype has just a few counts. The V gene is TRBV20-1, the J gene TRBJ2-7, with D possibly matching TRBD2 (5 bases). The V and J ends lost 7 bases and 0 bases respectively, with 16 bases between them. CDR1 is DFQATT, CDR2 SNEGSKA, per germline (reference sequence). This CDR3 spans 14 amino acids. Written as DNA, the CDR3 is TGCAGTGTCCTAGGACTTGGAAGCTCCTACGAGCAGTACGTC. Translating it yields CSVLGLGSSYEQYV.